The entry below gives a single TCR beta chain sequence along with its context. Its antigen is not identified. This sample was included in a study of cytomegalovirus exposure and HLA in healthy donors. Primers for the PCR totalled 60 Vbeta and 13 Jbeta. Measured with immunoSEQ multiplex PCR; TCRdb has only the in-frame clones, and not every one. The table records about 130,000 clones, roughly 82% of them present only once. Whole-study findings and limits: The study found most TCR sequences rare, yet found some public TCRs in many donors. As a later analysis showed, a missense DCLRE1C variant was linked to trimming of TCR beta V- and J-genes. Reportedly, a later analysis found an Asian-associated ancestry cluster had fewer N-insertions than the roughly 700-donor mean. Prediction of most subjects' HLA-A and HLA-B alleles by TCR beta sequences was reportedly accurate.

Germline V lookup: CDR1 LNHDA, CDR2 SQIVND (reference sequence). V dropped 8 bases and J dropped 10 bases, with 15 bases sitting between them. CDR3 length equals 13 residues. The clonotype originates from a man aged 45-65 years in good health and CMV-seronegative. The chain uses TRBV19 and TRBJ1-6; D is undetermined. Sequenced sample: PBMCs. This CDR3 reads CASLNRVGSPLHF. DNA of the CDR3: TGTGCCAGTTTGAACCGGGTAGGATCACCCCTCCACTTT. The full variable domain, with the rest looked up from reference TRBV19 and TRBJ1-6, is DGGITQSPKYLFRKEGQNVTLSCEQNLNHDAMYWYRQDPGQGLRLIYYSQIVNDFQKGDIAEGYSVSREKKESFPLTVTSAQKNPTAFYLCASLNRVGSPLHFGNGTRLTVT.